The 19 T cell receptor beta chains listed next were all sequenced from one sample in a study of T cells in pancreatic ductal adenocarcinoma. The method was immunoSEQ multiplex PCR; TCRdb's version includes in-frame clones alone and lacks a portion of them. The sample includes 97,000 or so clones, 90% to 95% of them seen just once. The selected patients with pancreatic ductal adenocarcinoma had surgery but no neoadjuvant therapy. Sequenced sample: PBMCs. The source is a human donor with pancreatic ductal adenocarcinoma.

This clone was seen a single time. This chain's CDR3 is CASATGLNTEAFF. The CDR3 bases are TGTGCCAGCGCTACAGGCTTGAACACTGAAGCTTTCTTT. The chain joins TRBV28 to TRBJ1-1; tentative D call: TRBD1 (5 bases). CDR1 MDHEN and CDR2 SYDVKM come from the germline V gene. This CDR3 has 13 residues. V lost 8 bases to trimming and J lost 0 bases, with 10 bases between them.

The CDR3 loop is CAWGRGFEQYF. CDR3 sequence (DNA): TGTGCCTGGGGTAGGGGGTTCGAGCAGTACTTC. This chain links TRBV30 with TRBJ2-7; TRBD1 might be the D (6 bases). Germline V gene data show CDR1 as GTSNPN and CDR2 as SVGIG (reference sequence). There are 11 residues in the CDR3. Trimming cost V 5 bases and J 6 bases, with 11 bases left between them.

The chain recombines TRBV15 with TRBJ2-2, with D possibly matching TRBD2 (5 bases). Between the trimmed V and J ends, which lost 1 base and 8 bases, there was a span of 17 bases. In germline, CDR1 is LNHNV, CDR2 YYDKDF (reference sequence). The CDR3 has 16 amino acids. CDR3 region: CATSRGRADGDGELFF. CDR3 coding DNA: TGTGCCACCAGCAGAGGTCGGGCAGACGGGGATGGGGAGCTGTTTTTT.

The chain is built from TRBV13 and TRBJ2-1; D perhaps matches TRBD1 (6 bases). The germline gives CDR1 PRHDT, CDR2 FYEKMQ (reference sequence). With 5 bases removed from V and 6 bases from J, the gap between germline ends came to 8 bases. This CDR3 is 12 amino acids long. The CDR3 coding sequence is TGTGCCAGCAGCACCAGGGGCAATGAGCAGTTCTTC. Its protein is CASSTRGNEQFF.

The V gene is TRBV19, the J gene TRBJ2-7; 7 bases are a match to TRBD1. V gave up 7 bases and J gave up 5 bases; unmatched junction bases: 14. The V gene's germline CDR1 is LNHDA and CDR2 SQIVND (reference sequence). The CDR3 covers 15 residues. In DNA, the CDR3 is TGTGCCAGTAAAACAGGGGCGCCCGGAATCGACGAGCAGTACTTC. Its translation: CASKTGAPGIDEQYF.

The sample holds one count of this clone. V and J are TRBV27 and TRBJ2-5; 7 bases agree with TRBD1. The J segment lost 2 bases and the V segment lost 5 bases, leaving 11 bases of the junction unmatched. This CDR3 contains 16 residues. CDR1 MNHEY and CDR2 SMNVEV come from the germline V gene (reference sequence). The CDR3, as DNA: TGTGCCAGCAGTACTCGGACAGGCATAGCACAAGAGACCCAGTACTTC. Amino acid sequence: CASSTRTGIAQETQYF.

V is TRBV29-1 and J is TRBJ2-5, with 10 bases matching TRBD2. The CDR3 is 13 amino acids. Trimming took 6 bases from V and 4 from J; bases not matched to a gene: 5. The germline gives CDR1 SQVTM, CDR2 ANQGSEA. CDR3 sequence reads: CSVLLAGPETQYF. The CDR3 bases are TGCAGCGTCCTACTAGCGGGACCAGAGACCCAGTACTTC.

The chain recombines TRBV10-3 with TRBJ2-3, with 8 bases lining up with TRBD2. The CDR3 contains 14 residues. Germline CDR1 ENHRY, CDR2 SYGVKD. The trim removed 5 bases at V and 5 bases at J, leaving 6 bases unmatched. The CDR3 coding sequence is TGTGCCATCAGTAGCGGGGGAGGGGTAGATACGCAGTATTTT. This codes for CAISSGGGVDTQYF.

The V call is TRBV30, the J call TRBJ2-6; D gene ambiguous. CDR1 is GTSNPN and CDR2 is SVGIG in the germline V gene (reference sequence). The V end lost 4 bases, the J end lost 0 bases, and 7 bases lay between the germline ends. This CDR3 comprises 14 residues. CDR3 region: CAWTVSSGANVLTF. The CDR3 DNA sequence: TGTGCCTGGACGGTGAGCTCTGGGGCCAACGTCCTGACTTTC.

This chain links TRBV19 with TRBJ1-1, with D unresolved. V lost 3 bases and J 5 bases, leaving 19 bases between the germline ends. Germline CDR1 is LNHDA and CDR2 is SQIVND (reference sequence). The CDR3 has 16 amino acids. CDR3 sequence: CASSMRGSGKGTEAFF. For the CDR3, the DNA is TGTGCCAGTAGTATGAGAGGTTCGGGGAAAGGAACTGAAGCTTTCTTT.

The V gene is TRBV5-1, the J gene TRBJ2-3, with TRBD2 matching 12 bases. CDR1 SGHRS and CDR2 YFSETQ come from the germline V gene. V gave up 3 bases and J gave up 6 bases; unmatched junction bases: 5. The CDR3 runs to 15 residues. This chain's CDR3 is CASSSGLAGLDTQYF. DNA of the CDR3: TGCGCCAGCAGCTCCGGACTAGCGGGACTGGATACGCAGTATTTT.

The chain joins TRBV4-2 to TRBJ2-1, with 9 positions matching TRBD2. The germline CDR1 and CDR2 sequences are LGHNA and YNFKEQ. V shed 0 bases, J shed 4 bases, and the junction held 10 bases outside the gene matches. This CDR3 has 18 residues. This CDR3 reads CASSQDQASGELYNEQFF. The CDR3 DNA is TGTGCCAGCAGCCAAGATCAGGCTAGCGGGGAATTATACAATGAGCAGTTCTTC.

The J gene is TRBJ2-5, the V gene TRBV7-2; 9 bases line up with TRBD2. This CDR3 contains 16 residues. V shed 0 bases and J 5 bases; nucleotides not matched to a gene: 7. From germline, CDR1 is SGHTA and CDR2 FQGNSA. CDR3 nucleotide sequence: TGTGCCAGCAGCTTAGCCTTGCGGGAGGGATCGGAGACCCAGTACTTC. Translating it yields CASSLALREGSETQYF.

The J gene is TRBJ2-3, the V gene TRBV11-3; D is possibly TRBD2 (5 bases). V was cut by 4 bases and J by 8 bases, with 16 bases left in between. Germline loops: CDR1 SGHNT, CDR2 YENEEA. The length of the CDR3 is 14 residues. The CDR3: CASSSPGVSGTQYF. The CDR3 coding sequence is TGTGCCAGCAGCTCTCCCGGGGTCTCGGGTACGCAGTATTTT.

As regards this clone: The identical CDR3 is also encoded by other nucleotide sequences in the sample. The V gene is TRBV18, the J gene TRBJ2-2, with 15 bases aligning to TRBD2. The CDR3 consists of 17 residues. Trimming at V came to 3 bases and at J to 5 bases, leaving 4 bases not matched to a gene. Per the germline V gene, CDR1 is KGHSH and CDR2 is LQKENI. The CDR3 loop reads CASSPPGLAGGTGELFF. The CDR3 nucleotides are TGTGCCAGCTCACCCCCGGGACTAGCGGGAGGTACCGGGGAGCTGTTTTTT.

The chain recombines TRBV4-1 with TRBJ1-5; tentative D call: TRBD1 (5 bases). In germline, CDR1 is MGHRA, CDR2 YSYEKL. The V gene lost 0 bases and the J gene lost 6 bases, with 9 bases spanning the gap. The CDR3 has 14 amino acids. The CDR3 DNA reads TGCGCCAGCAGCCAAGATGGGGGAGGTCAGCCCCAGCATTTT. This gives the protein CASSQDGGGQPQHF.

The rearrangement links TRBV9 to TRBJ2-5; 10 positions agree with TRBD2. CDR1 SGDLS and CDR2 YYNGEE come from the germline V gene. Germline trimming cut 4 bases from V and 5 bases from J; bases unmatched to any gene: 11. The CDR3 runs 16 residues. The chain's CDR3 is CASSLGGLAGEETQYF. CDR3 coding DNA: TGTGCCAGCAGCTTAGGGGGGCTAGCGGGAGAGGAGACCCAGTACTTC.

This clone was observed a single time. This sequence joins TRBV18 and TRBJ2-1; D unresolved. The CDR3 is 13 residues long. The germline V gene encodes CDR1 KGHSH and CDR2 LQKENI. V was trimmed by 4 bases and J by 6 bases, leaving 10 bases between them. CDR3 amino acids: CASSRVEVNEQFF. CDR3 sequence (DNA): TGTGCCAGCTCACGGGTCGAGGTCAATGAGCAGTTCTTC.

The chain carries TRBV7-2 and TRBJ2-4; 13 nucleotides match TRBD2. Germline lookup yields CDR1 SGHTA and CDR2 FQGNSA. V gave up 3 bases and J gave up 2 bases; unmatched junction bases: 4. The CDR3 length is 17 residues. CDR3 loop: CASSFALAGGTKNIQYF. The DNA of the CDR3 is TGTGCCAGCAGCTTCGCACTAGCGGGGGGGACCAAAAACATTCAGTACTTC.